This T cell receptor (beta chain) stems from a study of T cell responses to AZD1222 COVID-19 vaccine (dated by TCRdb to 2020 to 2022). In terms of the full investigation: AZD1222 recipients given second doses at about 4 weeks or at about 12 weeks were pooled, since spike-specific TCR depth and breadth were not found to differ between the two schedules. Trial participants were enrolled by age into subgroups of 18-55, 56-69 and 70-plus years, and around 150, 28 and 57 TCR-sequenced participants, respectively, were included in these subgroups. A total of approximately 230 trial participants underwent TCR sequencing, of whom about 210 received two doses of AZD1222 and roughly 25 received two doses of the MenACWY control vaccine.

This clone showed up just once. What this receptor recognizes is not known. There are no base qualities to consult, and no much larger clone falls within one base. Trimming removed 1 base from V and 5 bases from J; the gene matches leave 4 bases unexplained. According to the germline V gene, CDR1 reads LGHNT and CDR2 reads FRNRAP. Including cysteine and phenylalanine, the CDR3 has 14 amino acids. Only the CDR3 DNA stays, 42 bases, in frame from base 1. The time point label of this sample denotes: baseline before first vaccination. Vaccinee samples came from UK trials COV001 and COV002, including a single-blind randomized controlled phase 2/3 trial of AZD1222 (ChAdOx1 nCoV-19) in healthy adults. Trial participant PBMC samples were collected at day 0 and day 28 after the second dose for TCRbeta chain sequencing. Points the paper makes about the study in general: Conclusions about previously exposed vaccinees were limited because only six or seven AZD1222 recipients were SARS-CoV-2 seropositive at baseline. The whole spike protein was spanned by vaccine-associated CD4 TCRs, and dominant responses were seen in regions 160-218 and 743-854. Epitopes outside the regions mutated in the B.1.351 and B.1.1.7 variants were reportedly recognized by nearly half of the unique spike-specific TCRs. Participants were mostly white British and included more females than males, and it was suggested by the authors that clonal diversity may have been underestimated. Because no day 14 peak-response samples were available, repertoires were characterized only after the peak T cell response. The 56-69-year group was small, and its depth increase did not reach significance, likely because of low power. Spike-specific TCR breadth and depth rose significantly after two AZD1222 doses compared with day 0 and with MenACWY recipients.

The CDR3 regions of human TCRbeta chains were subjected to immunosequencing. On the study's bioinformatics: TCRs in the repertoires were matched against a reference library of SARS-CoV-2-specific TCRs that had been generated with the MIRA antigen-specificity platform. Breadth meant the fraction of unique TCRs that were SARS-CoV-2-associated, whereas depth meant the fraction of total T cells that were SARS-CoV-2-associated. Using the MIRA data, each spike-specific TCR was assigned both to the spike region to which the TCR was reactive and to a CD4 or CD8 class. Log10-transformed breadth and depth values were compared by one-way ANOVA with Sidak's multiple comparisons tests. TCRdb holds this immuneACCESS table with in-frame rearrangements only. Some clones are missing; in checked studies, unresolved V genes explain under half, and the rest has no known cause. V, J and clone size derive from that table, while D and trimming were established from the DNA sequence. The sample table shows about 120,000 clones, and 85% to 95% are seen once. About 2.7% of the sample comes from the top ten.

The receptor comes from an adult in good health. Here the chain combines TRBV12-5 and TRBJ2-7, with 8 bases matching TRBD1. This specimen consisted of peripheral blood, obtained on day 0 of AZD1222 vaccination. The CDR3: CASGLGRGLNEQYF. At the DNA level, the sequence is TGTGCTAGTGGTTTGGGCAGGGGGCTCAACGAGCAGTACTTC.